These 32 T cell receptor beta chains were sequenced from one sample in a study of T-cell memory formation after mild COVID-19 (dated by TCRdb to the early 2020s). Library generation was performed with 5' RACE. Sequencing used an Illumina NovaSeq 6000. The public reads were reanalyzed by TCRdb: fastp trimming at Q25, MiXCR alignment, in-frame beta chains only. Duplicate CDR3 protein sequences are folded into a single record with the most common DNA and genes. This sample has about 560,000 distinct CDR3 sequences in its table, and roughly a sixth of those were observed once. Of the sample, approximately 8.1% is held by the ten largest clones. Sequencing was done on a sample of PBMCs or a T cell subset sorted from them (not recorded which). The receptors stem from an adult woman who had mild COVID-19 (a few samples of this study predate the infection). The sample titles of this study are shuffled in the database, so cell type and time point are left out; the donor was told from shared clones.

The V and J genes are TRBV18 and TRBJ2-6; D uncertain. In germline, CDR1 is KGHSH, CDR2 LQKENI. CDR3 size: 17 residues. V was trimmed by 4 bases and J by 0 bases, leaving 13 bases between them. CDR3 coding DNA: TGTGCCAGCTCACAGTTCGGACCGAACTCTGGGGCCAACGTCCTGACTTTC. It codes for CASSQFGPNSGANVLTF.

This clonotype was seen a few times. This sequence joins TRBV25-1 and TRBJ2-1; 8 nucleotides align to TRBD1. CDR3 length: 18 residues. With 4 bases clipped from V and 0 bases from J, the junction kept 11 bases outside the gene matches. CDR1 is MGHDK and CDR2 is SYGVNS in the germline V gene. CDR3 protein: CASSGPGTGISSYNEQFF. The CDR3 DNA follows: TGTGCCAGCAGTGGGCCCGGGACAGGTATTTCCTCCTACAATGAGCAGTTCTTC. Complete variable domain (other parts from reference TRBV25-1 and TRBJ2-1): EADIYQTPRYLVIGTGKKITLECSQTMGHDKMYWYQQDPGMELHLIHYSYGVNSTEKGDLSSESTVSRIRTEHFPLTLESARPSHTSQYLCASSGPGTGISSYNEQFFGPGTRLTVL.

The rearrangement joins TRBV6-6 to TRBJ1-2; D may be TRBD1 (6 bases). V lost 6 bases and J 3 bases, leaving 14 bases between the germline ends. CDR1 is MNHNY, CDR2 SVGAGI, per germline (reference sequence). The CDR3 has 14 amino acids. The CDR3 sequence: CASRLQGSDYGYTF. CDR3 nucleotides: TGTGCCAGCAGATTACAGGGCTCCGACTATGGCTACACCTTC.

CDR3 nucleotide sequence: TGTGCCAGCAGCGCCGTGGACAGGGATGGAGAGACCCAGTACTTC. It specifies CASSAVDRDGETQYF. V and J are TRBV9 and TRBJ2-5, with 8 nucleotides matching TRBD1. The J segment lost 4 bases and the V segment lost 3 bases, leaving 8 bases of the junction unmatched. The CDR3 is 15 amino acids. CDR1 and CDR2 (germline): SGDLS, YYNGEE.

The chain couples TRBV12-3 or TRBV12-4 to TRBJ2-1; 12 nucleotides align to TRBD2. With 6 bases clipped from V and 10 bases from J, the junction kept 10 bases outside the gene matches. CDR3 length: 15 amino acids. The CDR3 loop reads CASSRRTSGAREQFF. The CDR3 coding sequence is TGTGCCAGCAGCAGGCGGACTAGCGGGGCTAGGGAGCAGTTCTTC.

The genes are TRBV3-1 and TRBJ2-7; D possibly uses TRBD1 or TRBD2 (5 bases each). The germline V and J ends were trimmed by 2 bases and 6 bases, with 17 bases remaining between them. CDR1 is LGHDT and CDR2 is YNNKEL in the germline V gene (reference sequence). The CDR3 is made up of 15 amino acids. The CDR3 here is CASSQTGTGVPEQYF. In DNA form, the CDR3 reads TGTGCCAGCAGCCAAACCGGGACCGGGGTCCCCGAGCAGTACTTC.

This clonotype was observed a handful of times. The rearrangement uses TRBV7-9 and TRBJ2-7; maybe TRBD1 (6 bases). Germline-derived CDR1 and CDR2 are SEHNR and FQNEAQ (reference sequence). This CDR3 comprises 16 residues. V dropped 3 bases and J dropped 6 bases, with 21 bases sitting between them. The CDR3 protein is CASSFPRTDLPSEQYF. The CDR3 DNA is TGTGCCAGCAGCTTCCCGAGGACAGATCTTCCTAGCGAGCAGTACTTC.

The sample holds many counts of this clonotype. The chain carries TRBV12-3 or TRBV12-4 and TRBJ2-7; D tentatively reads TRBD1 or TRBD2 (5 bases each). CDR3 length: 14 amino acids. V was cut by 5 bases and J by 4 bases, with 15 bases left in between. CDR3 bases: TGTGCCAGCAGTCTCCAGGGAGAGGGTTACGAGCAGTACTTC. This codes for CASSLQGEGYEQYF.

In this sample, this clonotype turned up a few times. The gene calls are TRBV5-1 and TRBJ2-7; 10 nucleotides match TRBD1. Germline V gene data show CDR1 as SGHRS and CDR2 as YFSETQ. The length of the CDR3 is 15 residues. The trim removed 4 bases at V and 2 bases at J, leaving 6 bases unmatched. The CDR3 is CASSIGTGVPYEQYF. The CDR3 DNA sequence: TGCGCCAGCAGCATCGGGACAGGGGTCCCCTACGAGCAGTACTTC.

The CDR3 DNA is TGTGCCAGCAGCCCCGACAGGGGTCGTGGCTACACCTTC. Translated: CASSPDRGRGYTF. The chain has TRBV7-3 and TRBJ1-2; 8 bases are a match to TRBD1. The CDR3 is made up of 13 amino acids. Germline values: CDR1 SGHTA, CDR2 FQGTGA. V lost 5 bases to trimming and J lost 7 bases; unmatched junction nucleotides: 6.

The chain joins TRBV6-5 to TRBJ1-5; TRBD1 aligns across 9 bases. CDR1 is MNHEY and CDR2 is SVGAGI in the germline V gene. The ends lost 5 bases at V and 7 bases at J; junction bases unmatched: 3. This CDR3 has 13 amino acids. CDR3 protein: CASSRTGAQPQHF. In DNA form, the CDR3 reads TGTGCCAGCAGTAGGACAGGGGCCCAGCCCCAGCATTTT.

This clonotype was seen many times. The rearrangement links TRBV14 to TRBJ1-1; D remains unclear. The CDR3 loop spans 11 amino acids. Germline assignment: CDR1 SGHDN and CDR2 FVKESK. Trimming removed 3 bases at V and 1 base at J, with 0 bases between. The CDR3 bases are TGTGCCAGCAGCCAGAACACTGAAGCTTTCTTT. It is translated as CASSQNTEAFF.

This clonotype was detected a few times. Here the CDR3 DNA reads TGTGCCAGCAGCTTAGATAGGTGGCGGGAGGTGCAGTTCTTC. This encodes CASSLDRWREVQFF. The V and J genes are TRBV7-9 and TRBJ2-1; 8 nucleotides agree with TRBD2. Losses at the gene ends were 1 base for V and 12 bases for J; bases not matched to a gene: 8. The CDR3 has 14 residues. Germline V gene data show CDR1 as SEHNR and CDR2 as FQNEAQ (reference sequence). The complete variable domain, with remaining parts taken from reference TRBV7-9 and TRBJ2-1, reads DTGVSQNPRHKITKRGQNVTFRCDPISEHNRLYWYRQTLGQGPEFLTYFQNEAQLEKSRLLSDRFSAERPKGSFSTLEIQRTEQGDSAMYLCASSLDRWREVQFFGPGTRLTVL.

This clonotype was seen a handful of times. V is TRBV11-3 and J is TRBJ2-5, with 9 bases lining up with TRBD2. CDR1 and CDR2 from the germline V gene are SGHNT and YENEEA. The CDR3 covers 13 residues. With V trimmed by 6 bases and J by 8 bases, 7 bases remained unmatched. For the CDR3, the DNA is TGTGCCAGCAGTAAATCCGGGACTAGCACCCAGTACTTC. This codes for CASSKSGTSTQYF.

The V gene is TRBV2, the J gene TRBJ1-1; 7 nucleotides match TRBD1. Germline loops: CDR1 SNHLY, CDR2 FYNNEI. J was trimmed by 9 bases and V by 5 bases; bases with no gene match: 6. The CDR3 totals 12 residues. DNA of the CDR3: TGTGCCAGCAGTCGCCAGGGGGGCCAAGCTTTCTTT. It codes for CASSRQGGQAFF.

There are a few counts of this clonotype. CDR3 nucleotide sequence: TGTGCCAGCAGTTTCGCGGACAGGGTAACCTACAATGAGCAGTTCTTC. This translates into CASSFADRVTYNEQFF. The chain uses TRBV12-3 or TRBV12-4 and TRBJ2-1; 8 bases map to TRBD1. There are 16 residues in the CDR3. Unmatched junction bases numbered 6, after V lost 3 bases and J lost 2 bases.

V usage is TRBV7-6 and J usage is TRBJ2-7, with 11 positions matching TRBD2. CDR3 size: 15 residues. Germline V gene sequence: CDR1 SGHVS, CDR2 FNYEAQ. The J segment lost 4 bases and the V segment lost 5 bases, leaving 7 bases of the junction unmatched. The CDR3 sequence: CASSATSGSKYEQYF. Here the CDR3 DNA reads TGTGCCAGCAGCGCCACTAGCGGGAGTAAGTACGAGCAGTACTTC.

This clonotype has only a few counts. The CDR3: CASSTIAGTGSGELFF. CDR3 bases: TGTGCCAGCAGCACAATAGCGGGAACAGGATCCGGGGAGCTGTTTTTT. The chain links TRBV5-5 to TRBJ2-2, with 8 nucleotides matching TRBD2. Germline V gene sequence: CDR1 SGHKS, CDR2 YYEKEE (reference sequence). Unmatched junction bases numbered 11, after V lost 4 bases and J lost 6 bases. The CDR3 runs 16 residues.

This clonotype was detected a few times. The chain has TRBV7-2 and TRBJ2-7; D gene unclear. Germline CDR1 and CDR2: SGHTA and FQGNSA. Trimming stripped 6 bases from V and 1 base from J, with 13 bases between. The CDR3 totals 14 residues. CDR3 DNA sequence: TGTGCCAGCAGTCCAGCACCCGGATCCTACGAGCAGTACTTC. The encoded protein is CASSPAPGSYEQYF.

V gene TRBV2 combines with J gene TRBJ2-2, with TRBD1 matching 8 bases. The V gene end was trimmed by 3 bases and the J gene end by 6 bases; junction bases not matched to a gene: 24. Germline V gene sequence: CDR1 SNHLY, CDR2 FYNNEI. The CDR3 contains 21 residues. Here the CDR3 DNA reads TGTGCCAGCAGTGACCGCCGTGGACAGGGTACCTTTAGGGGGACCTCCGGGGAGCTGTTTTTT. It encodes CASSDRRGQGTFRGTSGELFF.

The J gene is TRBJ2-1, the V gene TRBV19; TRBD2 matches at 9 bases. The germline V gene encodes CDR1 LNHDA and CDR2 SQIVND (reference sequence). Trimming cost V 5 bases and J 4 bases; bases outside gene matches: 6. CDR3 size: 15 residues. CDR3 sequence (DNA): TGTGCCAGTAGTTTCATAGCGGGAGATTACAATGAGCAGTTCTTC. This codes for CASSFIAGDYNEQFF. The full variable domain, with the rest looked up from reference TRBV19 and TRBJ2-1, is DGGITQSPKYLFRKEGQNVTLSCEQNLNHDAMYWYRQDPGQGLRLIYYSQIVNDFQKGDIAEGYSVSREKKESFPLTVTSAQKNPTAFYLCASSFIAGDYNEQFFGPGTRLTVL.

V usage is TRBV5-1 and J usage is TRBJ2-7; 7 positions agree with TRBD1. This CDR3 comprises 15 residues. The ends lost 4 bases at V and 3 bases at J; junction bases unmatched: 10. CDR1 is SGHRS and CDR2 is YFSETQ in the germline V gene. CDR3 nucleotide sequence: TGCGCCAGCAGCCCAATTAGGGACAGAGTCTACGAGCAGTACTTC. It codes for CASSPIRDRVYEQYF.

This clonotype was counted only a few times. The chain has TRBV4-3 and TRBJ2-1; D remains unclear. The V end was cut by 0 bases, the J end by 10 bases, with 13 bases between. The CDR3 has 14 amino acids. Germline loops: CDR1 LGHNA, CDR2 YSLEER. CDR3 in amino acids: CASSQDLRRAEQFF. The CDR3 DNA follows: TGCGCCAGCAGCCAAGATCTTCGGAGAGCAGAGCAGTTCTTC.

At least ten counts were recorded for this clonotype. The chain links TRBV7-9 to TRBJ2-2; 10 bases align to TRBD1. Trimming removed 4 bases from V and 4 bases from J; junction bases left unmatched: 6. The germline V gene encodes CDR1 SEHNR and CDR2 FQNEAQ (reference sequence). This CDR3 contains 16 residues. CDR3 DNA: TGTGCCAGCAGCTGGGACAGGGGTTTCGGCACCGGGGAGCTGTTTTTT. Translating gives CASSWDRGFGTGELFF. Full variable domain (rest looked up from reference TRBV7-9 and TRBJ2-2): DTGVSQNPRHKITKRGQNVTFRCDPISEHNRLYWYRQTLGQGPEFLTYFQNEAQLEKSRLLSDRFSAERPKGSFSTLEIQRTEQGDSAMYLCASSWDRGFGTGELFFGEGSRLTVL.

This clonotype was detected a few times. This sequence joins TRBV5-5 and TRBJ2-3; 10 nucleotides align to TRBD2. There are 17 residues in the CDR3. Trimming cost V 1 base and J 3 bases; bases outside gene matches: 8. CDR1 SGHKS and CDR2 YYEKEE come from the germline V gene (reference sequence). The CDR3 loop is CASSLIGLADTTDTQYF. The CDR3 bases are TGTGCCAGCAGCTTGATAGGACTAGCGGATACTACAGATACGCAGTATTTT.

This clonotype was counted between two and nine times. V usage is TRBV6-1 and J usage is TRBJ1-5, with 7 bases lining up with TRBD1. CDR3 length equals 16 residues. Germline lookup yields CDR1 MNHNS and CDR2 SASEGT. The V gene end was trimmed by 6 bases and the J gene end by 1 base; junction bases not matched to a gene: 9. The CDR3 region is CASRLYRDSSNQPQHF. CDR3 DNA: TGTGCCAGCAGACTTTACCGGGACAGCAGCAATCAGCCCCAGCATTTT.

This clonotype turned up a few times. This sequence joins TRBV29-1 and TRBJ2-1; 9 bases are a match to TRBD2. This CDR3 region has 14 residues. From germline, CDR1 is SQVTM and CDR2 ANQGSEA. V lost 4 bases, J lost 3 bases, and 4 bases stayed unmatched. The CDR3 loop reads CSVAGTSSYNEQFF. In DNA form, the CDR3 reads TGCAGCGTTGCCGGGACTAGCAGCTACAATGAGCAGTTCTTC.

This chain connects TRBV5-1 to TRBJ2-1, with D possibly being TRBD2 (5 bases). The V gene's germline CDR1 is SGHRS and CDR2 YFSETQ. Trimming took 4 bases from V and 6 from J, leaving 14 bases between them. The CDR3 is 14 residues long. The CDR3 DNA sequence: TGCGCCAGCAGCAAGGACTCCCTCAGCAATGAGCAGTTCTTC. It codes for CASSKDSLSNEQFF.

The sample holds a few counts of this clonotype. The gene calls are TRBV24-1 and TRBJ2-5; 8 nucleotides align to TRBD1. CDR3 length: 14 residues. Per germline, CDR1 KGHDR and CDR2 SFDVKD. V shed 8 bases and J 2 bases; nucleotides not matched to a gene: 6. The CDR3 DNA is TGTGCCACCAAGGGACAGGAGGGACAAGAGACCCAGTACTTC. Protein sequence: CATKGQEGQETQYF.

The chain joins TRBV6-1 to TRBJ1-2, with D tentatively TRBD1 (5 bases). Germline lookup yields CDR1 MNHNS and CDR2 SASEGT. This CDR3 comprises 14 residues. V was pared by 4 bases and J by 4 bases, with 13 bases between. The CDR3, as DNA: TGTGCCAGCAGTGTGCCAGGGAGGACCTATGGCTACACCTTC. Its translation: CASSVPGRTYGYTF.

The V gene is TRBV6-1, the J gene TRBJ2-1, with D perhaps TRBD1 or TRBD2 (6 bases each). CDR1 is MNHNS, CDR2 SASEGT, per germline. Trimming cost V 1 base and J 6 bases, with 13 bases left between them. This CDR3 is 15 amino acids long. CDR3 nucleotide sequence: TGTGCCAGCAGTGAAGGGTGGGGGGCGGTCAATGAGCAGTTCTTC. Its protein is CASSEGWGAVNEQFF.

The V gene is TRBV6-1, the J gene TRBJ1-2, with D maybe TRBD1 (5 bases). Trimming took off 3 bases at V and 8 bases at J, with 7 bases between the two ends. This CDR3 region has 11 residues. Germline CDR1 reads MNHNS; CDR2 reads SASEGT. The chain's CDR3 is CASSERDGYTF. The CDR3, as DNA: TGTGCCAGCAGTGAGAGGGACGGCTACACCTTC.